The 13 T cell receptor beta chains given below trace back to one sample, sequenced in a study of blood T cell repertoires in COVID-19. TCRdb keeps only in-frame clones here, not all; method: immunoSEQ multiplex PCR. Here the sample spans hundreds of thousands of clones, roughly 89% being singletons. Sequencing input: peripheral blood. The receptors derive from a young woman with acute or convalescent COVID-19.

The V call is TRBV13, the J call TRBJ1-2, with 8 nucleotides matching TRBD1. The length of the CDR3 is 15 residues. Germline CDR1 reads PRHDT; CDR2 reads FYEKMQ (reference sequence). V was pared by 1 base and J by 1 base, with 2 bases of the junction left unmatched. DNA for the CDR3: TGTGCCAGCAGCTTAGTGGACAGGGATAACTATGGCTACACCTTC. Encoded protein: CASSLVDRDNYGYTF.

The chain couples TRBV7-2 to TRBJ1-1; no firm D call. The length of the CDR3 is 15 residues. V lost 6 bases and J lost 2, with 16 bases in between. Germline V gene lookup returns CDR1 SGHTA and CDR2 FQGNSA. The CDR3 sequence: CASRLTSAVNTEAFF. In nucleotides, the CDR3 is TGTGCCAGCAGACTAACCTCGGCCGTAAACACTGAAGCTTTCTTT.

The chain links TRBV2 to TRBJ1-4, with 7 bases identical to TRBD1. After removal of 6 bases from V and 0 bases from J, the junction contained 19 bases not matched to a gene. The CDR3 is 20 residues long. Germline V CDR1 and CDR2: SNHLY, FYNNEI. In nucleotides, the CDR3 is TGTGCCAGCAGAAAAACCAGGGGGACAGACAAGACTGCAACTAATGAAAAACTGTTTTTT. Protein sequence: CASRKTRGTDKTATNEKLFF.

CDR3 sequence reads: CASSPGGGGEQYF. Here the CDR3 DNA reads TGTGCCAGCAGCCCGGGGGGTGGGGGCGAGCAGTACTTC. This chain links TRBV7-2 with TRBJ2-7; 7 positions agree with TRBD2. Germline assignment: CDR1 SGHTA and CDR2 FQGNSA. This CDR3 comprises 13 residues. V trimming: 5 bases; J trimming: 6 bases; junction bases outside the gene matches: 7.

V is TRBV6-1 and J is TRBJ1-6; D possibly corresponds to TRBD1 (5 bases). This CDR3 has 16 amino acids. CDR1 MNHNS and CDR2 SASEGT come from the germline V gene. V was clipped by 4 bases and J by 3 bases, with 13 bases between them. CDR3 nucleotides: TGTGCCAGCAGTGGGTCACAGGTGTTCTATAATTCACCCCTCCACTTT. Translation: CASSGSQVFYNSPLHF.

With regard to this clone: One end of the junction does not line up with germline, which may come from a read error. The chain combines TRBV2 with TRBJ2-4; a possible D gene is TRBD2 (6 bases). Germline V gene sequence: CDR1 SNHLY, CDR2 FYNNEI. The CDR3 has 12 residues. The chain's CDR3 is CASAGTESRVDF. The DNA of the CDR3 is TGTGCCAGCGCCGGGACTGAGTCGCGGGTGGACTTC.

The V and J genes are TRBV6-1 and TRBJ1-1; 7 positions agree with TRBD1. From germline, CDR1 is MNHNS and CDR2 SASEGT. V lost 3 bases and J lost 13; bases outside the gene matches: 11. The CDR3 is 13 amino acids. CDR3 nucleotide sequence: TGTGCCAGCAGTGATCGGGGACAGTCAAGATGTTTCTTT. Translated, it gives CASSDRGQSRCFF.

The V and J genes are TRBV5-8 and TRBJ1-2; weak D call: TRBD1 (6 bases). V dropped 4 bases and J dropped 7 bases, with 11 bases sitting between them. The germline V gene has CDR1 SGHTS and CDR2 YDEGEE. The CDR3 loop spans 12 amino acids. CDR3 amino acids: CASSLGGLGYTF. Here the CDR3 DNA reads TGTGCCAGCAGCCTCGGGGGGCTTGGCTACACCTTC.

The chain combines TRBV7-2 with TRBJ2-7; 10 bases are shared with TRBD2. Germline-derived CDR1 and CDR2 are SGHTA and FQGNSA. The CDR3 spans 15 residues. After removal of 1 base from V and 4 bases from J, the junction contained 4 bases not matched to a gene. CDR3 sequence reads: CASSLVASGGYEQYF. The CDR3, as DNA: TGTGCCAGCAGCTTAGTGGCTAGCGGGGGTTACGAGCAGTACTTC.

This chain uses TRBV10-3 with TRBJ2-1; 9 bases agree with TRBD2. In germline, CDR1 is ENHRY, CDR2 SYGVKD. The ends lost 6 bases at V and 4 bases at J; junction bases unmatched: 7. This CDR3 comprises 15 residues. CDR3 residues: CAIRVAGEKYNEQFF. CDR3 coding DNA: TGTGCCATCAGGGTAGCGGGGGAGAAGTACAATGAGCAGTTCTTC.

With respect to this clone: Other nucleotide sequences from this sample produce the same CDR3. The chain has TRBV7-3 and TRBJ2-3, with TRBD2 matching over 9 bases. The length of the CDR3 is 15 residues. Per germline, CDR1 SGHTA and CDR2 FQGTGA. J lost 4 bases, V lost 1 base, and 3 bases had no gene match. CDR3 sequence reads: CASSLSGGAADTQYF. The CDR3 nucleotides read TGTGCCAGCAGCTTAAGCGGGGGGGCCGCAGATACGCAGTATTTT.

This rearrangement joins TRBV28 to TRBJ2-7, with D perhaps TRBD2 (6 bases). V dropped 7 bases and J dropped 5 bases, with 9 bases sitting between them. Germline loops: CDR1 MDHEN, CDR2 SYDVKM. This CDR3 is 11 amino acids long. CDR3: CASIGGNEQYF. The CDR3 nucleotides read TGTGCCAGCATTGGGGGGAACGAGCAGTACTTC.

This chain joins TRBV18 and TRBJ2-1, with 9 bases matching TRBD1. Germline trimming cut 3 bases from V and 7 bases from J; bases unmatched to any gene: 7. The CDR3 loop spans 15 amino acids. Germline V lookup: CDR1 KGHSH, CDR2 LQKENI. CDR3 loop: CASSPGTGKRNEQFF. The CDR3 DNA follows: TGTGCCAGCTCACCCGGGACAGGGAAACGGAATGAGCAGTTCTTC.